The source of this T cell receptor (beta chain) is a study of cytomegalovirus exposure and HLA in healthy donors (dated by TCRdb to about 2017). Background on the whole study: An earlier analysis of some 550 of the donors reported roughly 270 Gb of sequence data and roughly 100 million unique TCR beta sequences from some 180 million T cells. The genetic ancestry cluster associated with self-reported Caucasian donors included 65% to 90% of the roughly 400 genotyped donors. Both class I and class II loci were covered by HLA typing, at four-digit resolution. High-throughput TCR immunosequencing, statistical association of individual TCRs with disease status, and machine learning were combined to predict cytomegalovirus infection status. An early release covering roughly 580 HLA-typed donors comprised approximately 300 gigabases of sequencing data and tens of millions of unique TCR sequences. Every discovery cohort repertoire had been produced on one sequencing platform. The aim of the study was to test whether cataloging public T cell receptors could identify signatures of past pathogen exposure. Typing coverage varied by locus: roughly 620-640 donors for A, B, C, DRB1 and DQB1; roughly 560 for DQA1; over 600 for DPA1; fewer than 480 for DPB1. In addition to the first cohort of hundreds of subjects, a separate validation cohort of approximately 130 different subjects was used. Alongside the repertoire data, information on donor age, sex, ethnicity and CMV serostatus was compiled. Across 398 genotyped donors of the cohort, an average of roughly 200,000 unique TCR beta nucleotide sequences per donor were sequenced, and roughly 20% of those sequences were non-productive. In a later genetic analysis, genome-wide SNP genotypes for 398 of the 666 donors were used, and that subset was treated as a discovery cohort. Rather than using new phenotypic data, the later analysis identified candidate immune exposures from TCR beta sequences and from how often those sequences occurred across donors. Roughly 5 DR-DQ haplotypes were handled as single units for association and clustering because linkage in the cohort was strong. The study profiled the T cell repertoires of under 850 subjects by immunosequencing and related them to cytomegalovirus serostatus. A later analysis re-analyzed previously published TCR beta repertoires from 650 to 800 donors and added high-resolution HLA genotyping to study TCR occurrence patterns. To decide whether each TCR beta V gene segment behaved as functional or pseudogenic, an earlier analysis of over 500 of the donors relied on high-throughput TCR beta sequencing. Overall results and qualifications from the work: This cohort had only TCR beta chains sequenced, and the lack of alpha or paired-chain data limited which features could be detected. In both the original and validation cohorts, the classifier was reported to diagnose cytomegalovirus status with high specificity and sensitivity. An association between a missense DCLRE1C variant and V-gene and J-gene trimming of TCR beta chains was found in a later genetic analysis and replicated in an independent cohort. A further reported finding was that TCR beta sequences accurately predicted the HLA-A and HLA-B alleles for most subjects in the first cohort. Correlated functional status among segregating V segments might reflect linkage disequilibrium, but an unknown experimental factor could not be ruled out. At a false discovery rate of 0.05, a later analysis linked some 18,000 TCR beta sequences to specific HLA alleles. CMV serostatus was the only immune exposure information available for the cohort. According to the authors, the approach could potentially be generalized to other disease states and immunological phenotypes. Roughly uniform sequencing depth across donors was assumed in presence/absence analyses, although this assumption may not hold. A group of highly shared sequence variants was considered likely to be a technical artifact of the sequencing pipeline. Strong co-occurrence of HLA alleles, especially DR and DQ, made assigning TCR associations to individual alleles difficult. The study listed 164 TCR beta chains as associated with cytomegalovirus. Because HLA typing was unavailable for some donors at each locus, only the typed subset was used in association tests. Most TCR sequences were seen in very few donors, while some public TCRs were found in many individuals. A few of the identified cytomegalovirus-associated TCR beta chains were confirmed in vitro to be specific for cytomegalovirus antigens. A later analysis reported that several top co-occurrence clusters appeared linked to parvovirus B19, influenza, CMV and Epstein-Barr virus. In an earlier analysis of a few hundred of the donors, most TCR beta V segments were observed in productive rearrangements about 90% or about 30% of the time, broadly matching IMGT annotations. According to a later analysis, most CMV-associated TCR beta chains appeared to be HLA-restricted, and the HLA associations seemed to be driven largely by CMV exposure. According to a later analysis, TCR association rates differed among HLA loci, with DRB1 alleles showing the most associated TCRs and HLA-C alleles showing the fewest. A later genetic analysis reported fewer N-insertions in productive TCRs among donors in an Asian-associated ancestry cluster than the roughly 690-donor mean. In a later analysis, HLA-associated TCR beta chains showed more clonal expansion and lower generation probabilities than non-associated chains that were equally common. Some IMGT-functional V segments, including TRBV6-2 and TRBV6-3, could not be distinguished by the 87-base-pair reads and were therefore excluded. Because counts were too low, some 16 rarely observed V segments, including chromosome 9 orphons, were excluded from the earlier analysis of 587 of the donors.

Only a few counts were recorded for this clone. Its antigen is not yet known. Base qualities are not recorded, but no much larger clone differs from it by a single base. Library method: the immunoSEQ multiplex PCR assay. For the multiplex PCR, a mixture combining 60 forward primers for TCR Vbeta segments and 13 reverse primers for TCR Jbeta segments was used. The CDR3 region of rearranged TCR beta genes was amplified from genomic DNA with a multiplex PCR assay. On the Illumina HiSeq System, the amplified TCR beta libraries were sequenced as 87-base-pair reads. The study's own analysis went as follows. A later analysis counted 75 million to 100 million unique TCR beta chains across the 650 to 800 repertoires, and some 11 million of these chains were shared by at least two donors. A nearest-neighbor algorithm error-corrected the raw reads and collapsed the reads into unique sequences, merging closely related sequences to remove PCR and sequencing errors. Alignment of CDR3 sequences to IMGT reference sequences was used to assign V, D and J gene segments. For a sequence to be retained, a match of at least six nucleotides to both a V gene segment and a J gene segment was required. A rearrangement counted as productive if the CDR3 had no stop codons and remained in frame with V and J, and every other rearrangement counted as non-productive. Following IMGT convention, CDR3 was defined as the stretch from the second conserved V-encoded cysteine up to the conserved J-encoded phenylalanine. The earlier analysis of some 550 of the donors excluded any sequence lacking an unambiguous match to a single V gene segment. In an earlier analysis of approximately 560 of the donors, a V segment was called functional when productive rearrangements were above 56.7%, and segregating when the standard deviation between donors exceeded 5%. A statistical classification framework was built for diagnosing cytomegalovirus status from the catalog of TCR beta chain sequences. V and J gene assignment, in a later analysis, came from comparing TCR nucleotide sequences with IMGT/GENE-DB human TR gene sequences. The TCRdist pipeline was used in a later analysis to assign CDR3 sequences and most-parsimonious VDJ recombination scenarios. In a later analysis, every TCR beta chain was defined by the combination of its CDR3 amino acid sequence and its V-gene family, and reads without a unique V-gene family were dropped. As a way to deal with suspected cross-contamination and a sequencing artifact, a later analysis dropped roughly 620 nucleotide sequences that were highly shared and had low generation probability. In a later analysis, a clonal expansion index was calculated for each public chain from normalized within-repertoire ranks of inferred template counts. In a later analysis, generation probabilities were computed with a VDJ recombination model fitted to out-of-frame rearrangements, and the resulting probabilities were checked against IGoR. In a later analysis, hypergeometric tests were used to score TCR-TCR, TCR-HLA and TCR-CMV co-occurrence, with a repertoire-size bias correction applied to TCR pairs. A later analysis estimated false discovery rates by permuting HLA or CMV assignments 20 times. In a later analysis, co-occurring TCRs were grouped using DBSCAN, and TCRdist sequence similarity was added for clustering within HLA-allele-positive subsets. Repertoires with fewer than 30,000 or more than 120,000 public chains, plus five repertoires with anomalous nucleotide sharing, were excluded from co-occurrence clustering. TCRdb retrieved this table from immuneACCESS and kept in-frame rearrangements only. Not all clones are present; in checked studies, unresolved V genes account for under half, and no reason is known for the remainder. The DNA was the basis for D and trimming; V, J and clone size are from that table. Across this sample there are approximately 150,000 clones, with 65% to 85% seen only once. In total, the top ten clones hold about 7.7% of the sample.

In total, 500 to 700 healthy bone marrow donors made up the cohort. All cohort members were sampled while nominally healthy, although unrecorded immune exposures were likely present. The donor tested CMV seropositive, placing the donor among the 250 to 350 seropositive members of the cohort. Each donor provided a peripheral blood sample, and peripheral blood mononuclear cells were used for TCR beta sequencing. The Qiagen DNeasy Blood Extraction Kit was used to extract genomic DNA from the blood cell samples. The germline V gene specifies MGHRA as CDR1 and YSYEKL as CDR2. The junction shows trimming of 1 base on V and 0 bases on J, plus 9 bases between the germline ends. The CDR3 runs 15 amino acids, cysteine and phenylalanine included. Only the CDR3 DNA stays, 45 bases, in frame from base 1.

The chain uses TRBV4-1 and TRBJ1-1, with no reliable assignment of the D segment. The material sequenced was PBMCs. This receptor was obtained from a woman between 40 and 55 years old in good health and CMV-seropositive. CDR3 reads: CASSQVPSLNTEAFF. The DNA sequence is given as TGCGCCAGCAGCCAAGTTCCATCCCTGAACACTGAAGCTTTCTTT.